The source of this T cell receptor (beta chain) is a study of T cell clonotyping in hematopoietic cell transplantation. The assay was immunoSEQ multiplex PCR, and TCRdb's table has in-frame clones only and misses some. The sample records 6,300 or so clones, approximately 87% being singletons. The CDR3 length is 14 residues. CDR1 MNHNS and CDR2 SASEGT come from the germline V gene. V shed 6 bases and J shed 9 bases, with 19 bases lying between them. Recipients were bled about 28 days pretransplant and at posttransplant days 30, 100, 180. This material consisted of peripheral blood mononuclear cells, taken 180 days after allogeneic stem cell transplant. The origin of this receptor is a female patient aged 45-60 years who had an allogeneic stem cell transplant from an unrelated donor, so the T cells may come from the graft donor. Some clones in this sample may be carry-over from other donors' samples. V and J are TRBV6-1 and TRBJ2-3; D is tentatively TRBD1 or TRBD2 (5 bases each). The CDR3 reads CASSGAEGDRTQYF. The CDR3 nucleotides are TGTGCCAGCAGCGGAGCGGAAGGAGACAGAACGCAGTATTTT.